These T cell receptor beta chains were read from a single sample in a study of T cells in Graves' hyperthyroidism and ophthalmopathy. TCRdb re-called the multiplex PCR reads through MiXCR, storing one row per CDR3 protein. The sample carries 350,000 to 500,000 distinct CDR3 sequences, around 15% recorded once. Material for sequencing was blood. The receptors originated from a woman aged 18-29 years with Graves' hyperthyroidism. Each CDR3 is given with its conserved first and last residue.

CDR3aa	v_gene	j_gene	len
CASSLRAVNTEAFF	TRBV12-3/TRBV12-4	TRBJ1-1	14
CASSFRGFGGYTF	TRBV12-3/TRBV12-4	TRBJ1-2	13
CASSPAWGLDEQYF	TRBV12-3/TRBV12-4	TRBJ2-7	14
CASRDQIKQFF	TRBV5-1	TRBJ2-1	11
CASSSRLAGGPVEQYF	TRBV6-9	TRBJ2-7	16
CASSYEGENEQFF	TRBV19	TRBJ2-1	13
CASSEGTSGHTDTQYF	TRBV25-1	TRBJ2-3	16
CASSSDGHNQPQHF	TRBV12-3/TRBV12-4	TRBJ1-5	14
CASSRDRAPYEQYF	TRBV12-3/TRBV12-4	TRBJ2-7	14
CASSYGQGPLTGYTF	TRBV6-6	TRBJ1-2	15
CASSLESGGYNEQFF	TRBV25-1	TRBJ2-1	15
CASALPPKQGDEQFF	TRBV12-5	TRBJ2-1	15
CSARDGLAGEETQYF	TRBV20-1	TRBJ2-5	15
CASSRTDYGYTF	TRBV6-1	TRBJ1-2	12
CSVEGGRVDYGYTF	TRBV29-1	TRBJ1-2	14
CASSSFLGSKDTQYF	TRBV28	TRBJ2-3	15
CASSEGRGQKLFF	TRBV6-1	TRBJ1-4	13
CASSRGGTWDEQYF	TRBV7-3	TRBJ2-7	14
CARAPPQGAYGYTF	TRBV30	TRBJ1-2	14
CATGGSPDNEQFF	TRBV24-1	TRBJ2-1	13
CASSQDTFSGRLYNEQFF	TRBV11-2	TRBJ2-1	18
CASSLAALAGGPPLYEQYF	TRBV5-4	TRBJ2-7	19
CASSYSTGDGEQYF	TRBV6-5	TRBJ2-7	14
CSALKPNTEAFF	TRBV20-1	TRBJ1-1	12
CASSPVDRSYGYTF	TRBV5-1	TRBJ1-2	14
CASSQGLAAGELFF	TRBV3-1	TRBJ2-2	14
CSASPDRGHEQYF	TRBV20-1	TRBJ2-7	13
CASSLDRGGKNIQYF	TRBV5-1	TRBJ2-4	15
CASSLIVAGGQETQYF	TRBV11-2	TRBJ2-5	16
CASSALTGGNTIYF	TRBV6-1	TRBJ1-3	14
CASRLEGGPYNEQFF	TRBV5-6	TRBJ2-1	15
CAISSGGVYEQYF	TRBV19	TRBJ2-7	13
CASSPGQGNTGELFF	TRBV7-9	TRBJ2-2	15
CASSLWGETQYF	TRBV28	TRBJ2-5	12
CASSYSTGHSNQPQHF	TRBV6-6	TRBJ1-5	16
CASSLDVQERGYEQFF	TRBV5-1	NA	16
CASSELRGVNQPQHF	TRBV2	TRBJ1-5	15
CSARRQGDQPQHF	TRBV20-1	TRBJ1-5	13
CASSPANRGGGREQYF	TRBV5-1	TRBJ2-7	16
CASSSRGLAGATDTQYF	TRBV7-9	TRBJ2-3	17
CASSHRDRGQIVGGGSTDTQYF	TRBV7-9	TRBJ2-3	22
CASSEAGNEQFF	TRBV2	TRBJ2-1	12
CSVDKGYEQYF	TRBV29-1	TRBJ2-7	11
CASSQDPGTGAVF	TRBV4-1	TRBJ1-1	13
CASSLIREGEQYF	TRBV7-8	TRBJ2-7	13
CASSQEGRVYTQYF	TRBV3-1	TRBJ2-3	14
CASSLVGLEQETQYF	TRBV5-1	TRBJ2-5	15
CASSQGVSYEQYF	TRBV4-2	TRBJ2-7	13
CASTSRSFYGYTF	TRBV6-1	TRBJ1-2	13
CASSQDLRSPTNEKLFF	TRBV4-1	TRBJ1-4	17
CSARGLAGRSSYEQYF	TRBV20-1	TRBJ2-7	16
CASSLWADAYEQYF	TRBV27	TRBJ2-7	14
CAISEVPGQGSVDNEQFF	TRBV10-3	TRBJ2-1	18
CSARDADEKLFF	TRBV20-1	TRBJ1-4	12